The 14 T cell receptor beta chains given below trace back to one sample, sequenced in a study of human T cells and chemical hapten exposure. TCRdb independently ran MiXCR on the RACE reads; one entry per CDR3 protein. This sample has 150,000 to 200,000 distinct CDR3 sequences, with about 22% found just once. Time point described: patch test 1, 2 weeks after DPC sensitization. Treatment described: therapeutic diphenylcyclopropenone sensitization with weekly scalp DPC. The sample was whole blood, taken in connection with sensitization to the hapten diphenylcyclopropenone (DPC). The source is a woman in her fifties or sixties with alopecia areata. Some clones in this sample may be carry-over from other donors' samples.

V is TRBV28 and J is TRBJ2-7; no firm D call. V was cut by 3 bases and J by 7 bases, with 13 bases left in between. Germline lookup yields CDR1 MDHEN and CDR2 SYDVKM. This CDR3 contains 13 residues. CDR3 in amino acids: CASSLRLPREQYF. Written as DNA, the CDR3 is TGTGCCAGCAGTTTGAGGCTTCCTCGGGAGCAGTACTTC.

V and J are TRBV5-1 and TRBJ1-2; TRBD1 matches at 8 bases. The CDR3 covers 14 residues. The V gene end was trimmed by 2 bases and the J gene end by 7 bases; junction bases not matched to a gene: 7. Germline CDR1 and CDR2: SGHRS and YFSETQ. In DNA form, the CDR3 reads TGCGCCAGCAGCTTCAACAGGGGGTTAGTTGGCTACACCTTC. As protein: CASSFNRGLVGYTF.

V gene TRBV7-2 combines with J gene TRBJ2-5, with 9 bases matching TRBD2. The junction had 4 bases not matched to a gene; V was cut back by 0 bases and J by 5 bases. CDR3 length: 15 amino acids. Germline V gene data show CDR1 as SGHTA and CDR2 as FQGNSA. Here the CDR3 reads CASSLASGSIETQYF. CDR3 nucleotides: TGTGCCAGCAGCTTAGCTAGCGGGAGTATTGAGACCCAGTACTTC. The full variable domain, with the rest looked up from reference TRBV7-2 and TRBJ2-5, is GAGVSQSPSNKVTEKGKDVELRCDPISGHTALYWYRQSLGQGLEFLIYFQGNSAPDKSGLPSDRFSAERTGGSVSTLTIQRTQQEDSAVYLCASSLASGSIETQYFGPGTRLLVL.

Here the CDR3 reads CASSLNLRGREYEQYF. CDR3 DNA sequence: TGCGCCAGCAGCTTAAACCTTCGAGGGAGGGAGTACGAGCAGTACTTC. This chain connects TRBV5-1 to TRBJ2-7, with 7 bases that match TRBD2. The ends lost 2 bases at V and 4 bases at J; junction bases unmatched: 12. In germline, CDR1 is SGHRS, CDR2 YFSETQ. This CDR3 region has 16 residues.

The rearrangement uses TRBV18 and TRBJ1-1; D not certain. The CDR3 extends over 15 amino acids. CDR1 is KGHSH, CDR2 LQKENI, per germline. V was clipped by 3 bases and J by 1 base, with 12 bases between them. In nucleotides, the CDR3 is TGTGCCAGCTCACCTTTGGCTCTGACGAACACTGAAGCTTTCTTT. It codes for CASSPLALTNTEAFF.

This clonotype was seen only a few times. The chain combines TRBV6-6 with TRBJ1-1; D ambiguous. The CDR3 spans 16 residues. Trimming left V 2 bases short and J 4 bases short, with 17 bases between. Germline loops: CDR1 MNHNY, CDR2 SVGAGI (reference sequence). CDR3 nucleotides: TGTGCCAGCAGTTACGTTTCGGACCCATTTCCCACTGAAGCTTTCTTT. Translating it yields CASSYVSDPFPTEAFF.

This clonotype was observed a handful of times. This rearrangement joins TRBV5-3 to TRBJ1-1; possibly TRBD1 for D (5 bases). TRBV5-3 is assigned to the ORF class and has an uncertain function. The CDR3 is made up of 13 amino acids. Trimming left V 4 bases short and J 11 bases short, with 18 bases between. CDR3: CARSHGTAPWAFF. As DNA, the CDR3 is TGTGCCAGAAGCCACGGGACTGCTCCCTGGGCTTTCTTT.

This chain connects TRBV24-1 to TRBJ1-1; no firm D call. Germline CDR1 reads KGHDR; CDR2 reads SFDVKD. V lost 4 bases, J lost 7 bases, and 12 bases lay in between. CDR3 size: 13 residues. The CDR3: CATSDTGRSEAFF. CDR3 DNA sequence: TGTGCCACCAGTGACACCGGGAGAAGTGAAGCTTTCTTT.

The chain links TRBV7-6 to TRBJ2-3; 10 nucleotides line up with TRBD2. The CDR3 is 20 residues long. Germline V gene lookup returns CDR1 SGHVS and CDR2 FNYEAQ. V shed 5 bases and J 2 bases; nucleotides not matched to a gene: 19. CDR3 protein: CASSILSDPSGGSFTDTQYF. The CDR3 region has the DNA TGTGCCAGCAGCATCCTTTCTGACCCTAGCGGGGGCTCCTTCACAGATACGCAGTATTTT. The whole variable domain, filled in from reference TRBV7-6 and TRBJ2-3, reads GAGVSQSPRYKVTKRGQDVALRCDPISGHVSLYWYRQALGQGPEFLTYFNYEAQQDKSGLPNDRFSAERPEGSISTLTIQRTEQRDSAMYRCASSILSDPSGGSFTDTQYFGPGTRLTVL.

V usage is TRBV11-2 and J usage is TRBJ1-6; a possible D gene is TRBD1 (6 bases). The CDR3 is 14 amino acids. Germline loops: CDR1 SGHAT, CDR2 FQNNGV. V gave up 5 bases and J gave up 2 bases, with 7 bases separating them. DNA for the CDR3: TGTGCCAGCAGCCAGGGGACCTATAATTCACCCCTCCACTTT. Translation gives CASSQGTYNSPLHF.

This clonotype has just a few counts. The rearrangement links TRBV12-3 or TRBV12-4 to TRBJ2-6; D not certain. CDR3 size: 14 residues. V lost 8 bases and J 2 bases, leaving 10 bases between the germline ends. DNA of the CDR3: TGTGCCAGCGAACCGGATGCTGGGGCCAACGTCCTGACTTTC. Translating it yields CASEPDAGANVLTF.

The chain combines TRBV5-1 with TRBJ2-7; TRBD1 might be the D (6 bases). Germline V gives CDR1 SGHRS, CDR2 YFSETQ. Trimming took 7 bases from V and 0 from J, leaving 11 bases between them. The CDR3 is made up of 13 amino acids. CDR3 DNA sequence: TGCGCCAGCGCAAGGGACAACTCCTACGAGCAGTACTTC. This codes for CASARDNSYEQYF.

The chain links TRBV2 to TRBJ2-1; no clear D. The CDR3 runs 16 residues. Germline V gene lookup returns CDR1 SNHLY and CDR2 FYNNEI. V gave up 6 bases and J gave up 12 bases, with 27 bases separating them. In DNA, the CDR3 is TGTGCCAGCAGCGCCCCGGACGAGGTTTTGTCGAAGGCGCAGTTCTTC. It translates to CASSAPDEVLSKAQFF.

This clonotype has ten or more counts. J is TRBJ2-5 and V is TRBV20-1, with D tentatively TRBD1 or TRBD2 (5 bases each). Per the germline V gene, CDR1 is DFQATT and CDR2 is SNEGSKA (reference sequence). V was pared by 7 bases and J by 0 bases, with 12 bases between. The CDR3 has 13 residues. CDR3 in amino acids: CSVYRRHQETQYF. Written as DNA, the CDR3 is TGCAGTGTTTACAGGAGGCACCAAGAGACCCAGTACTTC.